This TCR beta chain was retrieved from a study of OX40 agonist ivuxolimab in advanced cancers. Germline-derived CDR1 and CDR2 are SGHNT and YENEEA. CDR3 length: 14 amino acids. V trimming: 4 bases; J trimming: 2 bases; junction bases outside the gene matches: 4. In its sample, this clone is medium-sized. The protocol was immunoSEQ multiplex PCR, while the TCRdb copy is restricted to in-frame clones and leaves out a portion. This table holds around 70,000 clones, about 91% found once. The receptor was isolated from an adult with an advanced solid tumor such as melanoma, head and neck, liver or kidney cancer. This specimen was CD4+ or CD8+ T cells sorted from blood, taken in a trial of the OX40 agonist ivuxolimab. The chain joins TRBV11-3 to TRBJ2-5; 7 positions agree with TRBD2. The CDR3 protein is CASSSPAGQETQYF. The CDR3 region has the DNA TGTGCCAGCAGCTCACCAGCGGGACAAGAGACCCAGTACTTC. Combining the CDR3 with reference TRBV11-3 and TRBJ2-5 gives the whole variable domain EAGVVQSPRYKIIEKKQPVAFWCNPISGHNTLYWYLQNLGQGPELLIRYENEEAVDDSQLPKDRFSAERLKGVDSTLKIQPAELGDSAVYLCASSSPAGQETQYFGPGTRLLVL.